What follows are 2 T cell receptor beta chains derived from one specimen sequenced in a study of technical replicates of blood from a few donors. Sequencing used immunoSEQ multiplex PCR; TCRdb keeps in-frame clones, though not all of them. The sample records approximately 44,000 clones, over 95% being singletons. The specimen sequenced was T cells isolated from PBMCs. The receptors stem from a human donor in good health.

V is TRBV28 and J is TRBJ1-3; 8 nucleotides match TRBD1. With 6 bases clipped from V and 0 bases from J, the junction kept 4 bases outside the gene matches. This CDR3 region has 15 residues. Germline CDR1 reads MDHEN; CDR2 reads SYDVKM. CDR3 loop: CASSATGGSGNTIYF. The CDR3, as DNA: TGTGCCAGCAGCGCAACAGGGGGCTCTGGAAACACCATATATTTT.

V is TRBV9 and J is TRBJ2-5, with TRBD1 matching over 8 bases. Germline values: CDR1 SGDLS, CDR2 YYNGEE. The J segment lost 7 bases and the V segment lost 1 base, leaving 6 bases of the junction unmatched. The CDR3 totals 14 residues. CDR3 nucleotide sequence: TGTGCCAGCAGCGTAAGGACAGGGCTAGGGACCCAGTACTTC. Translated: CASSVRTGLGTQYF.